Listed here is a single T cell receptor (beta chain). Antigen: not known. This sample was taken from a study of a mutant IDH1 vaccine in newly diagnosed glioma. At the level of the study: Treated patients had a mean age of 40.4 years and a sex split that was roughly 62% male and about 38% female.

The germline gives CDR1 MNHNS, CDR2 SASEGT. The CDR3 extends over 13 amino acids. Trimming shortened V by 3 bases and J by 4 bases, and 9 bases separated the two germline ends. Documented time point: week 5, during vaccination. Each dose of the vaccine consisted of 300 ug of mutant IDH1 20-mer peptide, with topical imiquimod. The assay was immunoSEQ multiplex PCR, and TCRdb's table has in-frame clones only and misses some. This table holds tens of thousands of clones, more than 80% found once. Whole-study findings and limits: Seemingly, top peripheral T cell clonotype changes bore no relation to pseudoprogression. It was over 85% of patients that developed vaccine-induced immune responses.

The chain uses TRBV6-1 and TRBJ2-5; no clear D. Source: PBMCs, taken from a glioma patient whose treatment included an IDH1 peptide vaccine. The sequence was obtained from a woman in her 40s with glioma. The CDR3 here is CASSDGVGETQYF. DNA of the CDR3: TGTGCCAGCAGTGATGGTGTGGGAGAGACCCAGTACTTC.